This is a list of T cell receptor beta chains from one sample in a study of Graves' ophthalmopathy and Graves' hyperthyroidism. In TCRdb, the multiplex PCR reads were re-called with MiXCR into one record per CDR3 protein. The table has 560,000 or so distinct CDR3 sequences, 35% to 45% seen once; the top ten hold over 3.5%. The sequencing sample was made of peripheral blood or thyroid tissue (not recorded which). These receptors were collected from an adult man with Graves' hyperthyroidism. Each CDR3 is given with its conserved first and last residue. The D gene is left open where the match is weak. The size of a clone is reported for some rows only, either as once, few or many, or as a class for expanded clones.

cdr3_aa: CSASPNRPGRGGLQETQYF; cdr3_nt: TGCAGTGCTAGTCCGAACCGGCCGGGACGTGGGGGGTTACAAGAGACCCAGTACTTC; v_call: TRBV20-1; d_call: NA; j_call: TRBJ2-5; clone_size: many
cdr3_aa: CSARDGRKDEQFF; cdr3_nt: TGCAGTGCTAGAGATGGACGCAAGGATGAGCAGTTCTTC; v_call: TRBV20-1; d_call: NA; j_call: TRBJ2-1; clone_size: NA
cdr3_aa: CASTYGETQHF; cdr3_nt: TGTGCCAGCACCTACGGAGAGACCCAGCACTTC; v_call: TRBV7-9; d_call: NA; j_call: TRBJ2-5; clone_size: NA
cdr3_aa: CATRGGQIFSNQPQHF; cdr3_nt: TGTGCCACCCGCGGGGGACAGATCTTTAGCAATCAGCCCCAGCATTTT; v_call: TRBV19; d_call: TRBD1; j_call: TRBJ1-5; clone_size: NA
cdr3_aa: CASSLLTPNEKLFF; cdr3_nt: TGCGCCAGCAGCTTGCTTACTCCAAATGAAAAACTGTTTTTT; v_call: TRBV5-1; d_call: NA; j_call: TRBJ1-4; clone_size: many
cdr3_aa: CASSQPRGQETQYF; cdr3_nt: TGTGCCAGCAGTCAACCACGGGGCCAAGAGACCCAGTACTTC; v_call: TRBV5-6; d_call: NA; j_call: TRBJ2-5; clone_size: NA
cdr3_aa: CASSLDPGVRTEAFF; cdr3_nt: TGTGCCAGCAGCTTGGATCCAGGCGTGAGAACTGAAGCTTTCTTT; v_call: TRBV5-4; d_call: NA; j_call: TRBJ1-1; clone_size: many
cdr3_aa: CSARMPGNTNYGYTF; cdr3_nt: TGCAGTGCTAGGATGCCGGGGAACACAAACTATGGCTACACCTTC; v_call: TRBV20-1; d_call: NA; j_call: TRBJ1-2; clone_size: NA
cdr3_aa: CASSLAGTGGNFNYGYTF; cdr3_nt: TGTGCCAGCAGCTTAGCGGGAACAGGGGGAAACTTTAACTATGGCTACACCTTC; v_call: TRBV7-9; d_call: TRBD1; j_call: TRBJ1-2; clone_size: NA
cdr3_aa: CAISDVAGVDEQYF; cdr3_nt: TGTGCCATCAGTGATGTAGCGGGGGTGGACGAGCAGTACTTC; v_call: TRBV10-3; d_call: TRBD2; j_call: TRBJ2-7; clone_size: many
cdr3_aa: CASRPDIATQPQHF; cdr3_nt: TGTGCCAGCAGGCCCGACATAGCCACTCAGCCCCAGCATTTT; v_call: TRBV7-9; d_call: NA; j_call: TRBJ1-5; clone_size: NA
cdr3_aa: CASSLYRGANTEAFF; cdr3_nt: TGTGCCAGCAGCTTGTATAGGGGGGCGAACACTGAAGCTTTCTTT; v_call: TRBV5-8; d_call: NA; j_call: TRBJ1-1; clone_size: many
cdr3_aa: CASSLKRTGAMNTEAFF; cdr3_nt: TGTGCCAGCAGTCTCAAACGGACAGGGGCCATGAACACTGAAGCTTTCTTT; v_call: TRBV12-5; d_call: TRBD1; j_call: TRBJ1-1; clone_size: NA
cdr3_aa: CASSPRELSSQPQHF; cdr3_nt: TGTGCCAGCTCACCGCGAGAGTTGAGTAGTCAGCCCCAGCATTTT; v_call: TRBV18; d_call: NA; j_call: TRBJ1-5; clone_size: few
cdr3_aa: CASSTWTEELSQPQHF; cdr3_nt: TGTGCCAGCAGTACTTGGACAGAAGAGTTGAGTCAGCCCCAGCATTTT; v_call: TRBV6-5; d_call: NA; j_call: TRBJ1-5; clone_size: NA
cdr3_aa: CASSSVRGLNEQYF; cdr3_nt: TGTGCCAGCAGCAGCGTCAGGGGTCTCAACGAGCAGTACTTC; v_call: TRBV7-9; d_call: NA; j_call: TRBJ2-7; clone_size: many
cdr3_aa: CASSFPGQGADGYTF; cdr3_nt: TGTGCCAGCAGCTTCCCGGGACAGGGGGCTGATGGCTACACCTTC; v_call: TRBV5-8; d_call: TRBD1; j_call: TRBJ1-2; clone_size: many
cdr3_aa: CASSDRGGGYNEAFF; cdr3_nt: TGTGCCAGCAGCGACAGGGGAGGTGGCTACAATGAAGCTTTCTTT; v_call: TRBV7-9; d_call: TRBD1; j_call: TRBJ1-1; clone_size: NA
cdr3_aa: CASSQDPGGLAGGSSYNEQFF; cdr3_nt: TGTGCCAGCAGCCAAGACCCAGGCGGACTAGCGGGAGGGTCTTCCTACAATGAGCAGTTCTTT; v_call: TRBV14; d_call: NA; j_call: TRBJ1-1; clone_size: NA
cdr3_aa: CASSGTGRESTEAFF; cdr3_nt: TGTGCCAGCAGTGGGACAGGGAGGGAGTCCACTGAAGCTTTCTTT; v_call: TRBV2; d_call: TRBD1; j_call: TRBJ1-1; clone_size: many
cdr3_aa: CATSSVAPEETQYF; cdr3_nt: TGTGCCACCAGCAGCGTAGCCCCCGAGGAGACCCAGTACTTC; v_call: TRBV15; d_call: NA; j_call: TRBJ2-5; clone_size: NA
cdr3_aa: CASSLLGDGETQYF; cdr3_nt: TGTGCCAGCAGCTTACTCGGGGACGGGGAGACCCAGTACTTC; v_call: TRBV7-8; d_call: NA; j_call: TRBJ2-5; clone_size: NA
cdr3_aa: CASSPLSYTTEAFF; cdr3_nt: TGTGCCAGCAGCCCGCTATCCTACACCACTGAAGCTTTCTTT; v_call: TRBV3-1; d_call: NA; j_call: TRBJ1-1; clone_size: NA
cdr3_aa: CASSEGASGLDYEQYF; cdr3_nt: TGTGCCAGCAGCGAAGGGGCTAGCGGGTTGGACTACGAGCAGTACTTC; v_call: TRBV9; d_call: TRBD2; j_call: TRBJ2-7; clone_size: few
cdr3_aa: CSADSRQAFF; cdr3_nt: TGCAGTGCTGATAGTAGACAAGCTTTCTTT; v_call: TRBV20-1; d_call: NA; j_call: TRBJ1-1; clone_size: many
cdr3_aa: CSAAGFKSNNEQFF; cdr3_nt: TGCAGTGCAGCAGGGTTTAAGTCCAACAATGAGCAGTTCTTC; v_call: TRBV20-1; d_call: NA; j_call: TRBJ2-1; clone_size: NA
cdr3_aa: CATSGGGPYEQYF; cdr3_nt: TGTGCCACCAGCGGCGGGGGTCCCTACGAGCAGTACTTC; v_call: TRBV15; d_call: TRBD2; j_call: TRBJ2-7; clone_size: NA
cdr3_aa: CASRRPGQHYGYTF; cdr3_nt: TGTGCCAGCAGACGCCCGGGACAACACTATGGCTACACCTTC; v_call: TRBV7-8; d_call: NA; j_call: TRBJ1-2; clone_size: NA
cdr3_aa: CASTGTGSNQPQHF; cdr3_nt: TGTGCCAGCACCGGGACGGGGAGCAATCAGCCCCAGCATTTT; v_call: TRBV12-3/TRBV12-4; d_call: NA; j_call: TRBJ1-5; clone_size: many
cdr3_aa: CASKDRNTGELFF; cdr3_nt: TGTGCCAGCAAAGACAGGAACACCGGGGAGCTGTTTTTT; v_call: TRBV6-5; d_call: NA; j_call: TRBJ2-2; clone_size: NA
cdr3_aa: CASSPSDSSNEQFF; cdr3_nt: TGTGCCAGCAGCCCTTCGGACAGCAGCAATGAGCAGTTCTTC; v_call: TRBV7-9; d_call: NA; j_call: TRBJ2-1; clone_size: few
cdr3_aa: CASSLGAQGLGSYEQYF; cdr3_nt: TGTGCCAGCAGCTTAGGGGCACAGGGGTTGGGTTCCTACGAGCAGTACTTC; v_call: TRBV7-2; d_call: TRBD1; j_call: TRBJ2-7; clone_size: many
cdr3_aa: CASSFDGTVNQPQHF; cdr3_nt: TGTGCCAGCAGCTTTGATGGGACCGTTAATCAGCCCCAGCATTTT; v_call: TRBV7-9; d_call: NA; j_call: TRBJ1-5; clone_size: NA
cdr3_aa: CSARDSRETGANVLTF; cdr3_nt: TGCAGTGCTAGAGATAGCAGGGAAACTGGGGCCAACGTCCTGACTTTC; v_call: TRBV20-1; d_call: NA; j_call: TRBJ2-6; clone_size: NA
cdr3_aa: CASSPQGDTQYF; cdr3_nt: TGTGCCAGCAGCCCGCAGGGAGATACGCAGTATTTT; v_call: TRBV7-2; d_call: NA; j_call: TRBJ2-3; clone_size: NA
cdr3_aa: CASRTSGRSYEQYF; cdr3_nt: TGTGCCAGTAGGACTAGCGGGAGAAGCTACGAGCAGTACTTC; v_call: TRBV19; d_call: TRBD2; j_call: TRBJ2-7; clone_size: few
cdr3_aa: CARESSGGYEQYF; cdr3_nt: TGTGCCAGAGAGAGTAGCGGGGGGTACGAGCAGTACTTC; v_call: TRBV25-1; d_call: TRBD2; j_call: TRBJ2-7; clone_size: NA
cdr3_aa: CASSFQGLGDTEAFF; cdr3_nt: TGTGCCAGCAGCTTTCAGGGCTTGGGGGACACTGAAGCTTTCTTT; v_call: TRBV15; d_call: NA; j_call: TRBJ1-1; clone_size: NA
cdr3_aa: CASSLQTGTGYPYEQYF; cdr3_nt: TGTGCCAGCAGCCTCCAGACCGGGACAGGTTATCCCTACGAGCAGTACTTC; v_call: TRBV5-8; d_call: TRBD1; j_call: TRBJ2-7; clone_size: NA
cdr3_aa: CASSLGGTSADTQYF; cdr3_nt: TGTGCCAGCAGCTTAGGCGGGACTAGTGCAGATACGCAGTATTTT; v_call: TRBV11-2; d_call: TRBD2; j_call: TRBJ2-3; clone_size: few
cdr3_aa: CASSLTREDTEAFF; cdr3_nt: TGTGCCAGCAGCTTAACCAGGGAGGACACTGAAGCTTTCTTT; v_call: TRBV7-3; d_call: NA; j_call: TRBJ1-1; clone_size: many
cdr3_aa: CASSHIRDSNSNSPLHF; cdr3_nt: TGTGCCAGCAGCCACATCCGGGACAGCAACTCGAATTCACCCCTCCACTTT; v_call: TRBV14; d_call: TRBD1; j_call: TRBJ1-6; clone_size: NA